The 32 T cell receptor beta chains reported below all come from one sample, sequenced in a study of spatial heterogeneity in lung cancer. These receptors lack a known antigen. Whole-study findings and limits: Tumor mutation counts were tracked by expanded intratumoral alpha and beta TCR counts.

A single record per CDR3 protein comes from TCRdb applying MiXCR to the 5' RACE reads. The sample contains around 21,000 distinct CDR3 sequences, about 2.7% of which appear only once. Time point in this sample: sample taken at primary tumor resection. The sample consisted of lung tumor tissue, taken at surgery. These TCRs come from a male donor with early-stage non-small cell lung cancer.

In this sample, this clonotype turned up many times. The chain carries TRBV12-3 or TRBV12-4 and TRBJ2-5; no clear D gene. V was clipped by 11 bases and J by 5 bases, with 18 bases between them. This CDR3 is built from 13 residues. DNA for the CDR3: TGTGCCGGATTAGCCCCAGCCGACGAGACCCAGTACTTC. This sequence encodes CAGLAPADETQYF.

This clonotype was counted many times. V is TRBV5-1 and J is TRBJ1-2; D might be TRBD1 (6 bases). This CDR3 comprises 14 residues. V was cut by 0 bases and J by 6 bases, with 12 bases left in between. In germline, CDR1 is SGHRS, CDR2 YFSETQ. CDR3 region: CASSLEGGRNGYTF. CDR3 bases: TGCGCCAGCAGCTTGGAGGGGGGCCGGAATGGCTACACCTTC. The full variable domain, rest sourced from reference TRBV5-1 and TRBJ1-2, is KAGVTQTPRYLIKTRGQQVTLSCSPISGHRSVSWYQQTPGQGLQFLFEYFSETQRNKGNFPGRFSGRQFSNSRSEMNVSTLELGDSALYLCASSLEGGRNGYTFGSGTRLTVV.

In its sample, this clonotype is medium-sized. The J gene is TRBJ2-7, the V gene TRBV10-3; D remains ambiguous. Germline CDR1 reads ENHRY; CDR2 reads SYGVKD. V lost 8 bases, J lost 3 bases, and 11 bases lay in between. This CDR3 is built from 12 residues. Here the CDR3 reads CAIARRYYEQYF. The CDR3 region has the DNA TGTGCCATCGCCCGGCGCTACTACGAGCAGTACTTC.

This clonotype was seen at least ten times. The chain joins TRBV29-1 to TRBJ2-2, with TRBD2 matching over 12 bases. This CDR3 spans 15 amino acids. With V trimmed by 5 bases and J by 6 bases, 7 bases remained unmatched. In germline, CDR1 is SQVTM, CDR2 ANQGSEA. DNA for the CDR3: TGCAGCGTTCCCAAGACTAGCGGGAGTGCCGGGGAGCTGTTTTTT. Translation: CSVPKTSGSAGELFF.

In its sample, this clonotype was seen many times. V gene TRBV27 combines with J gene TRBJ1-5; no reliable D call. The CDR3 runs to 13 residues. CDR1 and CDR2 (germline): MNHEY, SMNVEV (reference sequence). With 6 bases removed from V and 0 bases from J, the gap between germline ends came to 6 bases. The CDR3 spells CASRDNSNQPQHF. Here the CDR3 DNA reads TGTGCCAGCAGAGATAATAGCAATCAGCCCCAGCATTTT.

This clonotype occurred many times. This chain joins TRBV4-2 and TRBJ1-1; D gene uncertain. CDR1 and CDR2 (germline): LGHNA, YNFKEQ. This CDR3 has 16 residues. Trimming removed 0 bases from V and 0 bases from J, with 11 bases in between. This CDR3 is CASSQEKGHLNTEAFF. The CDR3 DNA reads as TGTGCCAGCAGCCAAGAAAAAGGGCATTTGAACACTGAAGCTTTCTTT.

This clonotype showed up many times. The chain carries TRBV7-3 and TRBJ2-1; 9 nucleotides line up with TRBD2. V lost 2 bases and J lost 2; bases outside the gene matches: 7. Germline loops: CDR1 SGHTA, CDR2 FQGTGA. CDR3 length: 17 amino acids. CDR3 sequence: CASSLSTSGSTYNEQFF. In DNA form, the CDR3 reads TGTGCCAGCAGCTTATCGACTAGCGGATCTACCTACAATGAGCAGTTCTTC.

In this sample, this clonotype turned up many times. J is TRBJ1-1 and V is TRBV4-1, with TRBD1 matching over 7 bases. J lost 6 bases, V lost 0 bases, and 7 bases had no gene match. The germline CDR1 and CDR2 sequences are MGHRA and YSYEKL. This CDR3 is 15 amino acids long. The CDR3 reads CASSQDEQGFAEAFF. In nucleotides, the CDR3 is TGCGCCAGCAGCCAAGATGAACAGGGGTTTGCTGAAGCTTTCTTT.

This clonotype was counted at least ten times. The chain carries TRBV6-1 and TRBJ2-5, with 9 bases matching TRBD2. There are 16 residues in the CDR3. Per the germline V gene, CDR1 is MNHNS and CDR2 is SASEGT. Unmatched junction bases numbered 7, after V lost 5 bases and J lost 0 bases. This CDR3 is CASSQSTSGYQETQYF. CDR3 coding DNA: TGTGCCAGCAGTCAAAGTACTAGCGGGTACCAAGAGACCCAGTACTTC.

This clonotype was observed many times. The chain has TRBV6-2 or TRBV6-3 and TRBJ1-5, with D hard to call. CDR3 length equals 16 residues. Trimming removed 6 bases at V and 3 bases at J, with 18 bases between. Germline loops: CDR1 MNHEY, CDR2 SVGEGT. As DNA, the CDR3 is TGTGCCAGCAGCGCCCCGAACACCCCTTACAATCAGCCCCAGCATTTT. This encodes CASSAPNTPYNQPQHF.

This clonotype appeared many times. V and J are TRBV9 and TRBJ2-5, with D unresolved. There are 14 residues in the CDR3. Trimming took 0 bases from V and 2 from J, leaving 8 bases between them. The V gene's germline CDR1 is SGDLS and CDR2 YYNGEE. CDR3 amino acids: CASSVEGDQETQYF. Here the CDR3 DNA reads TGTGCCAGCAGCGTAGAAGGCGATCAAGAGACCCAGTACTTC.

This clonotype was found many times. This chain links TRBV29-1 with TRBJ2-3, with D possibly being TRBD1 or TRBD2 (5 bases each). The germline V gene has CDR1 SQVTM and CDR2 ANQGSEA. V lost 3 bases, J lost 0 bases, and 13 bases lay in between. The CDR3 spans 15 residues. The CDR3 nucleotides are TGCAGCGTTGACATCAGGGAGACTAGCACAGATACGCAGTATTTT. Translated: CSVDIRETSTDTQYF.

Ten or more counts support this clonotype. This rearrangement joins TRBV5-1 to TRBJ2-2; D is unclear. CDR1 and CDR2 (germline): SGHRS, YFSETQ. The ends were cut back, 0 bases at V and 4 bases at J, with 4 bases in the middle. CDR3 length: 13 amino acids. The CDR3 DNA reads as TGCGCCAGCAGCTTGGATCCCACCGGGGAGCTGTTTTTT. It yields the protein CASSLDPTGELFF.

This clonotype was recorded at least ten times. V is TRBV12-3 or TRBV12-4 and J is TRBJ2-3, with unresolved D. CDR3 size: 13 residues. With 8 bases removed from V and 7 bases from J, the gap between germline ends came to 16 bases. As DNA, the CDR3 is TGTGCCAGCTCCCACGGCTCGGTAAATACGCAGTATTTT. It yields the protein CASSHGSVNTQYF.

The sample holds a few counts of this clonotype. This chain links TRBV7-8 with TRBJ2-2; 13 bases match TRBD2. The length of the CDR3 is 16 residues. V gave up 1 base and J gave up 7 bases; unmatched junction bases: 3. Germline loops: CDR1 SGHVS, CDR2 FQNEAQ. CDR3 amino acids: CASSLGLAGGHGELFF. CDR3 bases: TGTGCCAGCAGCTTAGGACTAGCGGGAGGTCACGGGGAGCTGTTTTTT.

At least ten counts were recorded for this clonotype. The chain employs TRBV28 and TRBJ2-5, with TRBD2 matching 7 bases. The CDR3 loop spans 14 amino acids. CDR1 and CDR2 (germline): MDHEN, SYDVKM. The ends lost 3 bases at V and 1 base at J; junction bases unmatched: 2. CDR3 in DNA: TGTGCCAGCAGTTTGGGGGGGGTCCAAGAGACCCAGTACTTC. This sequence encodes CASSLGGVQETQYF.

This clonotype was seen ten or more times. This chain connects TRBV2 to TRBJ1-2; tentatively, D is TRBD1 (6 bases). Trimming stripped 7 bases from V and 4 bases from J, with 13 bases between. Per the germline V gene, CDR1 is SNHLY and CDR2 is FYNNEI. The CDR3 totals 13 residues. CDR3 sequence: CASKGGDVYGYTF. CDR3 coding DNA: TGTGCCAGCAAGGGGGGCGATGTCTATGGCTACACCTTC.

This clonotype was found many times. For the CDR3, the DNA is TGTGCCAGCAGCCCGAAGACAGATACGCAGTATTTT. Residues: CASSPKTDTQYF. The chain employs TRBV6-6 and TRBJ2-3, with no clear D. Germline V lookup: CDR1 MNHNY, CDR2 SVGAGI (reference sequence). The CDR3 covers 12 residues. V was shortened by 6 bases and J by 3 bases, with 7 bases between the two germline ends.

This clonotype has at least ten counts. The V and J genes are TRBV10-3 and TRBJ1-1; D perhaps matches TRBD1 (5 bases). V was cut by 8 bases and J by 6 bases, with 16 bases left in between. This CDR3 is built from 13 residues. CDR1 and CDR2 (germline): ENHRY, SYGVKD. In DNA, the CDR3 is TGTGCCATCCGCACTTGGGGGGTCCCTGAAGCTTTCTTT. Translating it yields CAIRTWGVPEAFF.

By its share, this clonotype is medium-sized (0.01 to 0.1%). The chain is built from TRBV12-3 or TRBV12-4 and TRBJ1-6; D not certain. This CDR3 region has 14 residues. Trimming cost V 1 base and J 7 bases, with 8 bases left between them. The CDR3: CASSLGQANSPLHF. The CDR3 DNA follows: TGTGCCAGCAGTTTAGGGCAGGCCAATTCACCCCTCCACTTT.

This clonotype was found many times. The chain recombines TRBV12-3 or TRBV12-4 with TRBJ2-1; the D gene could be TRBD1 or TRBD2 (5 bases each). Deletions cut 8 bases from V and 0 bases from J, with 8 bases between. The CDR3 contains 13 residues. The chain's CDR3 is CASARGSYNEQFF. The CDR3 nucleotides are TGTGCCAGCGCGAGGGGCTCCTACAATGAGCAGTTCTTC.

This clonotype is judged medium-sized (0.01 to 0.1%). V and J are TRBV28 and TRBJ2-7; 7 nucleotides agree with TRBD1. Trimming at V came to 6 bases and at J to 5 bases, leaving 13 bases not matched to a gene. The CDR3 has 15 amino acids. Germline-derived CDR1 and CDR2 are MDHEN and SYDVKM. This chain's CDR3 is CASRLPSGGSHEQYF. In DNA form, the CDR3 reads TGTGCCAGCAGGTTACCGTCAGGGGGTTCTCACGAGCAGTACTTC.

Many counts were recorded for this clonotype. This chain links TRBV7-2 with TRBJ1-2; the D gene is possibly TRBD1 (5 bases). This CDR3 spans 14 amino acids. Trimming cost V 1 base and J 2 bases, with 8 bases left between them. Germline CDR1 is SGHTA and CDR2 is FQGNSA. The chain's CDR3 is CASSLVGENYGYTF. The DNA for the CDR3 is TGTGCCAGCAGCTTAGTAGGGGAAAACTATGGCTACACCTTC.

This clonotype was counted ten times or more. V usage is TRBV11-2 and J usage is TRBJ2-7; TRBD1 agrees at 7 bases. The ends lost 3 bases at V and 3 bases at J; junction bases unmatched: 5. CDR1 and CDR2 (germline): SGHAT, FQNNGV. The CDR3 consists of 14 residues. The CDR3 reads CASSFGQDLYEQYF. In DNA form, the CDR3 reads TGTGCCAGCAGCTTCGGACAGGACCTCTACGAGCAGTACTTC.

V usage is TRBV6-1 and J usage is TRBJ1-2, with 7 bases fitting TRBD1. This CDR3 has 13 amino acids. Per germline, CDR1 MNHNS and CDR2 SASEGT. J lost 2 bases, V lost 9 bases, and 6 bases had no gene match. This CDR3 reads CASKEGQNYGYTF. The CDR3 DNA sequence: TGTGCCAGTAAGGAGGGACAGAACTATGGCTACACCTTC.

This clonotype showed up many times. J is TRBJ1-3 and V is TRBV6-5; 8 positions match TRBD1. The CDR3 runs 15 residues. V lost 5 bases, J lost 4 bases, and 7 bases stayed unmatched. CDR1 and CDR2 from the germline V gene are MNHEY and SVGAGI. DNA for the CDR3: TGTGCCAGCAGTCAAACGGGGACAGGCGGAAACACCATATATTTT. Translated, it gives CASSQTGTGGNTIYF.

This clonotype was observed at least ten times. At one of its ends the junction is not consistent with the germline gene, which may arise from a read error. The V call is TRBV28, the J call TRBJ1-5; a possible D gene is TRBD1 (5 bases). The germline CDR1 and CDR2 sequences are MDHEN and SYDVKM. The CDR3 extends over 15 amino acids. The CDR3 spells CASTLFGGSNQPQHF. The CDR3 coding sequence is TGTGCCAGCACTTTATTCGGGGGGAGCAATCAGCCCCAGCATTTT.

This clonotype was observed many times. The rearrangement links TRBV7-2 to TRBJ2-1, with unresolved D. Trimming took off 0 bases at V and 2 bases at J, with 8 bases between the two ends. CDR3 length equals 15 residues. CDR1 is SGHTA, CDR2 FQGNSA, per germline. The CDR3 sequence: CASSLAGTTYNEQFF. CDR3 nucleotides: TGTGCCAGCAGCTTAGCGGGTACGACCTACAATGAGCAGTTCTTC.

This clonotype showed up many times. The chain links TRBV24-1 to TRBJ2-2; D call uncertain. This CDR3 has 12 amino acids. CDR1 and CDR2 (germline): KGHDR, SFDVKD. With 8 bases removed from V and 1 base from J, the gap between germline ends came to 4 bases. The CDR3 DNA is TGTGCCACCAAACAGAACACCGGGGAGCTGTTTTTT. It codes for CATKQNTGELFF.

This rearrangement joins TRBV7-8 to TRBJ2-1; unclear D gene. Deletions cut 4 bases from V and 7 bases from J, with 11 bases between. In germline, CDR1 is SGHVS, CDR2 FQNEAQ. The length of the CDR3 is 13 residues. CDR3 nucleotides: TGTGCCAGCAGCTCGGTGTTGGGGAATGAGCAGTTCTTC. Its translation is CASSSVLGNEQFF.

This clonotype was observed at least ten times. The CDR3 nucleotides read TGTGCCAGCAGCGGAAATCTGGGGGCCAACGTCCTGACTTTC. It is translated as CASSGNLGANVLTF. The chain carries TRBV6-2 or TRBV6-3 and TRBJ2-6, with D unclear. V was pared by 6 bases and J by 4 bases, with 10 bases between. This CDR3 has 14 residues. Germline loops: CDR1 MNHEY, CDR2 SVGEGT.

This clonotype was detected many times. This chain joins TRBV12-3 or TRBV12-4 and TRBJ1-4, with a possible D match to TRBD1 (5 bases). Trimming shortened V by 6 bases and J by 7 bases, and 21 bases separated the two germline ends. The CDR3 runs to 16 residues. CDR3 region: CASRLDRGGVVEKLFF. The CDR3, as DNA: TGTGCCAGCAGATTGGACCGTGGGGGGGTTGTTGAAAAACTGTTTTTT.